One and the same sample provided the 4 T cell receptor beta chains below, sequenced in a study of metastatic and nonmetastatic thyroid tumors. MiXCR re-clonotyped the PCR reads for TCRdb. The sample carries just under 60,000 clones, 16% recorded once. Thyroid surgery was performed in patients who had received no treatment beforehand. Material: blood. These receptors originate from a male donor with papillary thyroid cancer or a benign thyroid nodule (not recorded which). Some clones in this sample may be carry-over from other donors' samples.

This clone came up many times. This chain links TRBV19 with TRBJ1-5; TRBD1 matches at 7 bases. The germline CDR1 and CDR2 sequences are LNHDA and SQIVND (reference sequence). CDR3 length equals 15 residues. Germline trimming cut 5 bases from V and 3 bases from J; bases unmatched to any gene: 7. The CDR3 nucleotides read TGTGCCAGTAGTGCGACAGGGAACCCCAATCAGCCCCAGCATTTT. Translation: CASSATGNPNQPQHF.

This clone occurred a few times. One base away lies a much larger clone, so this may be a sequencing read error. The rearrangement joins TRBV6-1 to TRBJ2-2, with no clear D. The CDR3 contains 13 residues. With 8 bases removed from V and 4 bases from J, the gap between germline ends came to 11 bases. CDR1 is MNHNS and CDR2 is SASEGT in the germline V gene. The CDR3 bases are TGTGCCAGCTCCGCCCTGCTCACCGGGGAGCTGTTTTTT. Residues: CASSALLTGELFF.

Worth noting for this clone: This sequence may be a read error, since a much larger clone differs from it by one base. J is TRBJ2-7 and V is TRBV20-1; TRBD1 matches 10 bases. CDR1 and CDR2 (germline): DFQATT, SNEGSKA (reference sequence). This CDR3 contains 14 residues. CDR3 nucleotide sequence: TGCAGTGCTGTTGAGGGACAGGGGACCTACGAGCATTACGTC. Protein sequence: CSAVEGQGTYEHYV.

This clone has a count of ten or more. The V gene is TRBV28, the J gene TRBJ1-6; 7 positions agree with TRBD1. CDR1 and CDR2 from the germline V gene are MDHEN and SYDVKM. Trimming took 6 bases from V and 10 from J; bases not matched to a gene: 15. CDR3 length: 16 residues. The CDR3 nucleotides are TGTGCCAGCAGCGCTACTAGGGGGCGACAGGGCTCACCCCTCCACTTT. Its translation: CASSATRGRQGSPLHF.